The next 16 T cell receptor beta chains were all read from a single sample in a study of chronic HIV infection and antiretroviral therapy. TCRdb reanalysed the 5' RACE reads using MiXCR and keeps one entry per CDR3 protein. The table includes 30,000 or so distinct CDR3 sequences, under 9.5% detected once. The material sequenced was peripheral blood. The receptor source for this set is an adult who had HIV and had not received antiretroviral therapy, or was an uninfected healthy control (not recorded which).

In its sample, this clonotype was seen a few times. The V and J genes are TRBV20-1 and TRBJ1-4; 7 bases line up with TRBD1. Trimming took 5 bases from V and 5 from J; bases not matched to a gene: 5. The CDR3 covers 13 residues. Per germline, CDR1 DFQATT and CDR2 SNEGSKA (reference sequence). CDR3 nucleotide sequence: TGCAGTGCTTACAGGGGCGTCAATGAAAAACTGTTTTTT. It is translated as CSAYRGVNEKLFF.

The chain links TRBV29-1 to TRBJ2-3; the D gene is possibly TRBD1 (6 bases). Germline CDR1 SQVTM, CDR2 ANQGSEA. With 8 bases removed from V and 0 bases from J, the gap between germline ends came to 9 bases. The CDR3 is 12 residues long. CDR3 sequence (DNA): TGCAGCCCAGGGGCTAGCACAGATACGCAGTATTTT. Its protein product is CSPGASTDTQYF.

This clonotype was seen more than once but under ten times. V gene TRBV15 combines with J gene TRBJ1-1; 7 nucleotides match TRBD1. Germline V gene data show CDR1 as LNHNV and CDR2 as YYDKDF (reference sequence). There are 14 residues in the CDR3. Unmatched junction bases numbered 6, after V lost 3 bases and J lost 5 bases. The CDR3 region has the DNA TGTGCCACCAGCAGTCAGGGGGGTTTGACTGAAGCTTTCTTT. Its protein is CATSSQGGLTEAFF.

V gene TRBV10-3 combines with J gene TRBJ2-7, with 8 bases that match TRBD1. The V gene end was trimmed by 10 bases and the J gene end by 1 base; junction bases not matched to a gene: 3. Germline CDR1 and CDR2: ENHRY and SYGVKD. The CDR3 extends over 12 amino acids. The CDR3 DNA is TGTGCCACCACAGGGGGGTCCTACGAGCAGTACTTC. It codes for CATTGGSYEQYF.

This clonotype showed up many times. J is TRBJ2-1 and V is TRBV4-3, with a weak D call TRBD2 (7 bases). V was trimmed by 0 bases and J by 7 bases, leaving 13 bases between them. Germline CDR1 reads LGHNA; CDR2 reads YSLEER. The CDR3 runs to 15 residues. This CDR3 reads CASSQDRGGANEQFF. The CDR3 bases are TGCGCCAGCAGCCAAGATAGGGGGGGGGCGAATGAGCAGTTCTTC.

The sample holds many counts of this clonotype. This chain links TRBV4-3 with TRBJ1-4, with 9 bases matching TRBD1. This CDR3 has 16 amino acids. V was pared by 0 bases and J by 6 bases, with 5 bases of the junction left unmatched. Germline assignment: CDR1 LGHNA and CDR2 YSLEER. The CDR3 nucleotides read TGCGCCAGCAGCCAAGATGGAACAGGGGGCGATGAAAAACTGTTTTTT. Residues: CASSQDGTGGDEKLFF.

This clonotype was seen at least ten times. CDR3 amino acids: CASSLRGNNNEQFF. The DNA for the CDR3 is TGTGCCAGCAGCTTAAGAGGAAACAACAATGAGCAGTTCTTC. V is TRBV7-9 and J is TRBJ2-1; D unresolved. Trimming stripped 2 bases from V and 5 bases from J, with 10 bases between. Per germline, CDR1 SEHNR and CDR2 FQNEAQ (reference sequence). The CDR3 extends over 14 amino acids.

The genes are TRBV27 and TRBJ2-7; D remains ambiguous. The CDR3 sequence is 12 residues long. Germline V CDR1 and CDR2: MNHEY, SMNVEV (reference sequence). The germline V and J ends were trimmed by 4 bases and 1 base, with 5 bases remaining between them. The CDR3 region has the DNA TGTGCCAGCAGTTCGCCTTCCTACGAGCAGTACTTC. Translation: CASSSPSYEQYF.

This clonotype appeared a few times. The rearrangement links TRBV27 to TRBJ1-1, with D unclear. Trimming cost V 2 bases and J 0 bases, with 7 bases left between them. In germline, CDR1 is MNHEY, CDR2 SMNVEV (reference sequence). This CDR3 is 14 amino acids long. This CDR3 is CASSLQALNTEAFF. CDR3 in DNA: TGTGCCAGCAGTTTACAGGCCCTGAACACTGAAGCTTTCTTT.

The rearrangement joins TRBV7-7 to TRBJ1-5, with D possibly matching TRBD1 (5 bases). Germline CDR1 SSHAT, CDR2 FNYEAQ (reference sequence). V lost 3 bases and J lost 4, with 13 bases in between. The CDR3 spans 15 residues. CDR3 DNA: TGTGCCAGCAGCTTTTCCGAACACAGGAATCAGCCCCAGCATTTT. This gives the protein CASSFSEHRNQPQHF.

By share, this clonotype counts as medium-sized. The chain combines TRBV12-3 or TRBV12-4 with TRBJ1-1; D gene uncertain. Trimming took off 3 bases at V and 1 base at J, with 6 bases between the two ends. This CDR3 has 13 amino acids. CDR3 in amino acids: CASSFTPNTEAFF. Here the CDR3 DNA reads TGTGCCAGCAGTTTTACCCCGAACACTGAAGCTTTCTTT.

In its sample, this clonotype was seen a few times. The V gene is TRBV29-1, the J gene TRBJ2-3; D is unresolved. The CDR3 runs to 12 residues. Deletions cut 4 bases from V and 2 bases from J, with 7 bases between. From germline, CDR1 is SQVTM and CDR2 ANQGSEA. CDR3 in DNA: TGCAGCGTTGGACTCAACACAGATACGCAGTATTTT. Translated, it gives CSVGLNTDTQYF.

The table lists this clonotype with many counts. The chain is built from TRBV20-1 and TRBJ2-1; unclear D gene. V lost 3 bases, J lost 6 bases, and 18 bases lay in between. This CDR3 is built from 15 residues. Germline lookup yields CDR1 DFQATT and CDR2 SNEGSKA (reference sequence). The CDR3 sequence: CSASLVKMGINEQFF. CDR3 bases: TGCAGTGCTAGTTTGGTCAAAATGGGAATCAATGAGCAGTTCTTC.

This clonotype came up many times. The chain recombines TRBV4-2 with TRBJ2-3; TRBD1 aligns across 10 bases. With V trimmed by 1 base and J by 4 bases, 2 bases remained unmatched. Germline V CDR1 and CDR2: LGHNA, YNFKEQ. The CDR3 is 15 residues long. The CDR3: CASSQGDRGADTQYF. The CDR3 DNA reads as TGTGCCAGCAGCCAAGGGGACAGGGGAGCAGATACGCAGTATTTT.

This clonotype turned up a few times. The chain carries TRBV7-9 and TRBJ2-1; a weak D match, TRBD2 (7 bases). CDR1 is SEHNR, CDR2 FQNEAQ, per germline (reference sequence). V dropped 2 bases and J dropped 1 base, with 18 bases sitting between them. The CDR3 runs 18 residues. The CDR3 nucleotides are TGTGCCAGCAGCTTACGGACTGGGCGGGGGCCTTCCTACAATGAGCAGTTCTTC. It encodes CASSLRTGRGPSYNEQFF.

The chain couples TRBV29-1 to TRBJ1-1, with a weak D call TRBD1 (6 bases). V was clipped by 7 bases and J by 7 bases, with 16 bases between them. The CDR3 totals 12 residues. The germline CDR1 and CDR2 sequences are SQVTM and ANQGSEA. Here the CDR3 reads CSARGGSGEAFF. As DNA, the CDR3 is TGCAGCGCCCGAGGGGGTAGTGGTGAAGCTTTCTTT.